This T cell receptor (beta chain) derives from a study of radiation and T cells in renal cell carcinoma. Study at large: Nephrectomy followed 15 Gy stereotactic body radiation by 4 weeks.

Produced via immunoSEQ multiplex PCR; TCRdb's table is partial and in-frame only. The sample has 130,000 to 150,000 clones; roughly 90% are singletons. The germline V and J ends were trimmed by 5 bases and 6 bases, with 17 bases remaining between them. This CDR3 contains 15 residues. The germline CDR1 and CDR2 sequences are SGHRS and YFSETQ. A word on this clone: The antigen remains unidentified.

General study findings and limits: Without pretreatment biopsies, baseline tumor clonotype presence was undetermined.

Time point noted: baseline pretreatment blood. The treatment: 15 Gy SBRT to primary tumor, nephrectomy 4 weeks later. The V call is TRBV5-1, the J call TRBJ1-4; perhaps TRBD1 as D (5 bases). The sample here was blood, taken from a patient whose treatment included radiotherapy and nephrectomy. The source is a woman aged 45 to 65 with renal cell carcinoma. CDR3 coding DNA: TGCGCCAGCAGGATGACAGAACAGGATTATGAAAAACTGTTTTTT. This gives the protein CASRMTEQDYEKLFF.